These 21 T cell receptor beta chains were all obtained from the same sample, sequenced in a study of T cell clonotyping in hematopoietic cell transplantation. Some clones are missing from TCRdb's copy, which holds only in-frame ones; the method was immunoSEQ multiplex PCR. The table shows several thousand clones, with about 87% occurring only once. Sequenced material: peripheral blood mononuclear cells, taken 100 days after allogeneic stem cell transplant. These receptors originate from a female patient aged 40-50 years who had an allogeneic stem cell transplant from a related donor, so the T cells may come from the graft donor. Some clones in this sample may be carry-over from other donors' samples.

There are a few counts of this clone. The V and J genes are TRBV11-2 and TRBJ2-3; D gene uncertain. The CDR3 is 16 residues long. Germline values: CDR1 SGHAT, CDR2 FQNNGV. Between the trimmed V and J ends, which lost 1 base and 0 bases, there was a span of 11 bases. The CDR3 here is CASSLVGGSSTDTQYF. CDR3 nucleotide sequence: TGTGCCAGCAGCTTAGTTGGCGGATCTAGCACAGATACGCAGTATTTT. Together with reference TRBV11-2 and TRBJ2-3, the CDR3 gives the full variable domain: EAGVAQSPRYKIIEKRQSVAFWCNPISGHATLYWYQQILGQGPKLLIQFQNNGVVDDSQLPKDRFSAERLKGVDSTLKIQPAKLEDSAVYLCASSLVGGSSTDTQYFGPGTRLTVL.

V usage is TRBV7-3 and J usage is TRBJ2-7, with D possibly being TRBD1 (5 bases). Trimming pared 2 bases from V and 5 bases from J, leaving 10 bases between. CDR3 length equals 13 residues. Per germline, CDR1 SGHTA and CDR2 FQGTGA. For the CDR3, the DNA is TGTGCCAGCAGCTTACTGCAGGGTAACGAGCAGTACTTC. It yields the protein CASSLLQGNEQYF.

This chain links TRBV25-1 with TRBJ2-5; D may be TRBD1 or TRBD2 (5 bases each). Germline V gene lookup returns CDR1 MGHDK and CDR2 SYGVNS. This CDR3 region has 14 residues. Trimming cost V 5 bases and J 3 bases, with 13 bases left between them. The chain's CDR3 is CASSKGTEKETQYF. The CDR3 DNA is TGTGCCAGCAGTAAAGGGACGGAAAAAGAGACCCAGTACTTC.

The genes are TRBV10-3 and TRBJ1-1; 9 nucleotides align to TRBD1. The CDR3 is 13 residues long. J lost 5 bases, V lost 6 bases, and 4 bases had no gene match. Germline CDR1 and CDR2: ENHRY and SYGVKD. The CDR3 here is CAIRTGGLTEAFF. Here the CDR3 DNA reads TGTGCCATCAGGACAGGGGGACTTACTGAAGCTTTCTTT.

V gene TRBV29-1 combines with J gene TRBJ2-5; maybe TRBD2 (5 bases). The V gene lost 0 bases and the J gene lost 7 bases, with 15 bases spanning the gap. Germline V gene lookup returns CDR1 SQVTM and CDR2 ANQGSEA. CDR3 size: 14 residues. The CDR3 sequence: CSVEDLGVPGTQYF. The CDR3 DNA follows: TGCAGCGTTGAAGATCTCGGGGTCCCGGGGACCCAGTACTTC.

V gene TRBV6-7 combines with J gene TRBJ2-5, with 8 bases identical to TRBD2. TRBV6-7 is labeled an ORF, and its function is uncertain. V shed 0 bases and J 3 bases; nucleotides not matched to a gene: 0. The CDR3 is made up of 14 amino acids. In nucleotides, the CDR3 is TGTGCCAGCAGTTACTCACTAGCGGAAGAGACCCAGTACTTC. It specifies CASSYSLAEETQYF.

The chain has TRBV14 and TRBJ2-1; perhaps TRBD2 as D (6 bases). Germline V lookup: CDR1 SGHDN, CDR2 FVKESK. Trimming removed 6 bases at V and 1 base at J, with 10 bases between. The CDR3 totals 14 residues. The CDR3, as DNA: TGTGCCAGCAGAGGGGACTCATCCTACAATGAGCAGTTCTTC. Amino acid sequence: CASRGDSSYNEQFF. Filled out from reference TRBV14 and TRBJ2-1, the complete variable domain reads EAGVTQFPSHSVIEKGQTVTLRCDPISGHDNLYWYRRVMGKEIKFLLHFVKESKQDESGMPNNRFLAERTGGTYSTLKVQPAELEDSGVYFCASRGDSSYNEQFFGPGTRLTVL.

This chain links TRBV9 with TRBJ2-5; D is possibly TRBD2 (6 bases). CDR1 SGDLS and CDR2 YYNGEE come from the germline V gene. The CDR3 totals 15 residues. V lost 4 bases and J 5 bases, leaving 18 bases between the germline ends. The CDR3 coding sequence is TGTGCCAGCAGCCTTGGGTCGGGAGATCCGGAGACCCAGTACTTC. This sequence encodes CASSLGSGDPETQYF.

The V gene is TRBV30, the J gene TRBJ1-6; a possible D gene is TRBD1 (6 bases). V lost 4 bases and J lost 9, with 13 bases in between. CDR3 length: 13 amino acids. Germline V gene sequence: CDR1 GTSNPN, CDR2 SVGIG (reference sequence). The CDR3 sequence is CAWMRGLSSPLHF. CDR3 DNA sequence: TGTGCCTGGATGAGGGGGTTGAGTTCACCCCTCCACTTT. Full variable domain (rest looked up from reference TRBV30 and TRBJ1-6): SQTIHQWPATLVQPVGSPLSLECTVEGTSNPNLYWYRQAAGRGLQLLFYSVGIGQISSEVPQNLSASRPQDRQFILSSKKLLLSDSGFYLCAWMRGLSSPLHFGNGTRLTVT.

V and J are TRBV4-3 and TRBJ1-2, with unresolved D. Germline V lookup: CDR1 LGHNA, CDR2 YSLEER. This CDR3 spans 13 amino acids. Trimming left V 0 bases short and J 4 bases short, with 6 bases between. The CDR3 reads CASSQEGTYGYTF. As DNA, the CDR3 is TGCGCCAGCAGCCAAGAAGGTACCTATGGCTACACCTTC.

V gene TRBV7-2 combines with J gene TRBJ2-1, with D perhaps matching TRBD2 (5 bases). This CDR3 has 15 residues. Between the trimmed V and J ends, which lost 1 base and 0 bases, there was a span of 7 bases. CDR1 and CDR2 from the germline V gene are SGHTA and FQGNSA. CDR3 amino acids: CASSLDGSSYNEQFF. CDR3 coding DNA: TGTGCCAGCAGCTTAGATGGGAGCTCCTACAATGAGCAGTTCTTC.

The V call is TRBV6-5, the J call TRBJ1-5, with D unresolved. This CDR3 contains 15 residues. The germline gives CDR1 MNHEY, CDR2 SVGAGI. Trimming shortened V by 2 bases and J by 4 bases, and 12 bases separated the two germline ends. The CDR3 DNA follows: TGTGCCAGCAGTTACCTTAGCGGGTATAATCAGCCCCAGCATTTT. It codes for CASSYLSGYNQPQHF.

This clone was found a few times. The chain links TRBV29-1 to TRBJ1-5; weak D call: TRBD1 (5 bases). This CDR3 contains 13 residues. The V end lost 4 bases, the J end lost 11 bases, and 18 bases lay between the germline ends. Germline lookup yields CDR1 SQVTM and CDR2 ANQGSEA. CDR3: CSVGDSYLGAQHF. In DNA, the CDR3 is TGCAGCGTTGGCGACAGTTACCTGGGGGCCCAGCATTTT.

This clone was counted between two and nine times. The chain links TRBV28 to TRBJ1-1; 7 bases align to TRBD1. Unmatched junction bases numbered 4, after V lost 2 bases and J lost 7 bases. The CDR3 totals 13 residues. Germline V gene lookup returns CDR1 MDHEN and CDR2 SYDVKM. As DNA, the CDR3 is TGTGCCAGCAGTTTAAGACAGGGAGGTGAAGCTTTCTTT. Translation: CASSLRQGGEAFF.

The chain carries TRBV2 and TRBJ2-3, with D uncertain. The germline gives CDR1 SNHLY, CDR2 FYNNEI. The CDR3 is made up of 15 amino acids. Trimming shortened V by 4 bases and J by 2 bases, and 13 bases separated the two germline ends. In nucleotides, the CDR3 is TGTGCCAGCAGTGCGGGCTACCCGGCCACAGATACGCAGTATTTT. Its protein product is CASSAGYPATDTQYF. Variable domain in full (rest from reference TRBV2 and TRBJ2-3): EPEVTQTPSHQVTQMGQEVILRCVPISNHLYFYWYRQILGQKVEFLVSFYNNEISEKSEIFDDQFSVERPDGSNFTLKIRSTKLEDSAMYFCASSAGYPATDTQYFGPGTRLTVL.

The rearrangement links TRBV7-8 to TRBJ1-1; D not certain. In germline, CDR1 is SGHVS, CDR2 FQNEAQ. V lost 4 bases to trimming and J lost 3 bases, with 12 bases between them. This CDR3 has 14 residues. The CDR3 nucleotides read TGTGCCAGCAGCTCTATTATCTTTGACACTGAAGCTTTCTTT. It encodes CASSSIIFDTEAFF.

This chain joins TRBV19 and TRBJ2-4; D is unclear. Germline V gives CDR1 LNHDA, CDR2 SQIVND (reference sequence). The germline V and J ends were trimmed by 5 bases and 6 bases, with 11 bases remaining between them. The CDR3 spans 13 residues. CDR3 nucleotides: TGTGCCAGTAGTGAATCGACGGGAAACATTCAGTACTTC. Translation gives CASSESTGNIQYF.

This chain uses TRBV28 with TRBJ2-5; D is perhaps TRBD2 (6 bases). The V end was cut by 6 bases, the J end by 3 bases, with 11 bases between. The germline V gene encodes CDR1 MDHEN and CDR2 SYDVKM. CDR3 length: 13 amino acids. The CDR3 loop is CASSPGGKETQYF. The CDR3 nucleotides are TGTGCCAGCAGCCCGGGCGGGAAAGAGACCCAGTACTTC.

V and J are TRBV7-2 and TRBJ2-3; 9 positions match TRBD2. The germline gives CDR1 SGHTA, CDR2 FQGNSA. This CDR3 is 16 amino acids long. V lost 3 bases to trimming and J lost 4 bases; unmatched junction nucleotides: 8. This CDR3 reads CASSLRGSGSADTQYF. The DNA of the CDR3 is TGTGCCAGCAGCTTGAGAGGTAGCGGGAGCGCAGATACGCAGTATTTT.

The chain couples TRBV28 to TRBJ2-2, with D tentatively TRBD2 (6 bases). Germline-derived CDR1 and CDR2 are MDHEN and SYDVKM. The CDR3 spans 13 residues. The V end lost 6 bases, the J end lost 4 bases, and 9 bases lay between the germline ends. CDR3 coding DNA: TGTGCCAGCAGCGGGGGTGTCACCGGGGAGCTGTTTTTT. Translating it yields CASSGGVTGELFF. Filled out from reference TRBV28 and TRBJ2-2, the complete variable domain reads DVKVTQSSRYLVKRTGEKVFLECVQDMDHENMFWYRQDPGLGLRLIYFSYDVKMKEKGDIPEGYSVSREKKERFSLILESASTNQTSMYLCASSGGVTGELFFGEGSRLTVL.

Only a few counts were recorded for this clone. The rearrangement uses TRBV28 and TRBJ1-2; D is ambiguous. V shed 8 bases and J shed 2 bases, with 12 bases lying between them. This CDR3 comprises 13 residues. Germline V lookup: CDR1 MDHEN, CDR2 SYDVKM. Here the CDR3 reads CASLSWQNYGYTF. The DNA of the CDR3 is TGTGCCAGCTTGAGTTGGCAGAACTATGGCTACACCTTC.